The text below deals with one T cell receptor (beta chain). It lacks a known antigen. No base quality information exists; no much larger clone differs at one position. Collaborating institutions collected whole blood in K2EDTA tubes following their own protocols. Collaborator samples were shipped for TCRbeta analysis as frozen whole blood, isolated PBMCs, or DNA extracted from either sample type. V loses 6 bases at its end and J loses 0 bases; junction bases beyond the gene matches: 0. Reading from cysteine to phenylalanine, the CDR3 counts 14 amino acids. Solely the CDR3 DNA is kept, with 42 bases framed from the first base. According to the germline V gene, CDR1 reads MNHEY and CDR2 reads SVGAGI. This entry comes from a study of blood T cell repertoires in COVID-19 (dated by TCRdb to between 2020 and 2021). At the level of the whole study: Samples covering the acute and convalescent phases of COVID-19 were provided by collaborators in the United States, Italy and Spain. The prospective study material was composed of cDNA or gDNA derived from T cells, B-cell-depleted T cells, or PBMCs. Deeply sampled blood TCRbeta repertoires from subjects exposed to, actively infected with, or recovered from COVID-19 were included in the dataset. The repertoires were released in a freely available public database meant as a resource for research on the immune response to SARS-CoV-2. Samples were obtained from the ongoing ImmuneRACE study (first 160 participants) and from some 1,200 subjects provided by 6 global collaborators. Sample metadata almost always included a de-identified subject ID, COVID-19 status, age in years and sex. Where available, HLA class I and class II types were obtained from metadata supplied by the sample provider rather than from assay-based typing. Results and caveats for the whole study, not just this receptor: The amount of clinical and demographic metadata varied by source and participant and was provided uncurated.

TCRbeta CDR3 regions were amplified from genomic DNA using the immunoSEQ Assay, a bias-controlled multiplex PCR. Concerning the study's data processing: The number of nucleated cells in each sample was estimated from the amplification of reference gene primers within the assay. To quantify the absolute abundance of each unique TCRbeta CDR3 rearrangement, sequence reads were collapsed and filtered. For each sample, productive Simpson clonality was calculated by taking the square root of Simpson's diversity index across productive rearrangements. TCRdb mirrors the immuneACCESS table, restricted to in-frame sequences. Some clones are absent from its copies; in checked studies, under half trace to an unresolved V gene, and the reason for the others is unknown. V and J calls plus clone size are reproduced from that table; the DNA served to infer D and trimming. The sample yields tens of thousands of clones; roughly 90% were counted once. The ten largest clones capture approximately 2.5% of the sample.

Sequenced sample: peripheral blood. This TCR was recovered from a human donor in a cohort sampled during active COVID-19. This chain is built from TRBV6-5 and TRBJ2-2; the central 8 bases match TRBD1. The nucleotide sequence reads TGTGCCAGCAGGGGACAGGCGAACACCGGGGAGCTGTTTTTT. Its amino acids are CASRGQANTGELFF.